These 28 T cell receptor beta chains were sequenced from one sample in a study of blood T cell repertoires in COVID-19 (dated by TCRdb to the early 2020s). The library was prepared using the immunoSEQ multiplex PCR assay. As stored in TCRdb, this immuneACCESS dataset retains in-frame rearrangements with V and J assigned. A fraction of the clones does not appear; measured against another copy, unresolved V genes explain less than half of the discrepancy, and the remainder lacks a known reason. A total of about 240,000 clones appear in this sample, approximately 83% of them only once. Roughly 3.3% of the sample is in the top ten clones. The sequencing input was PBMCs or T cells enriched from blood (not recorded which). All receptors come from a middle-aged woman with acute COVID-19.

This rearrangement joins TRBV12-3 or TRBV12-4 to TRBJ1-4; TRBD1 aligns across 7 bases. The CDR3 length is 12 residues. J gave up 10 bases and V 5 bases, and 4 bases lay outside the gene matches. CDR3 region: CASSRDSGKLFF. CDR3 sequence (DNA): TGTGCCAGCAGTCGGGACAGCGGAAAACTGTTTTTT.

This clone was observed a handful of times. This chain links TRBV29-1 with TRBJ1-2; the D gene is possibly TRBD1 (5 bases). Trimming cost V 3 bases and J 4 bases, with 21 bases left between them. The CDR3 loop spans 16 amino acids. Per germline, CDR1 SQVTM and CDR2 ANQGSEA. CDR3 sequence reads: CSVEKMPRQNLYGYTF. As DNA, the CDR3 is TGCAGCGTTGAGAAAATGCCCCGACAGAACCTCTATGGCTACACCTTC.

The genes are TRBV19 and TRBJ2-2, with a weak D call TRBD2 (6 bases). The CDR3 has 17 amino acids. The germline V gene has CDR1 LNHDA and CDR2 SQIVND (reference sequence). V lost 3 bases to trimming and J lost 3 bases, with 17 bases between them. DNA of the CDR3: TGTGCCAGTAGTATTGGGGGTGGGACTCTCGACACCGGGGAGCTGTTTTTT. It yields the protein CASSIGGGTLDTGELFF.

This sequence joins TRBV11-3 and TRBJ2-1, with 12 bases matching TRBD1. V trimming: 4 bases; J trimming: 6 bases; junction bases outside the gene matches: 13. CDR3 length: 18 residues. Germline assignment: CDR1 SGHNT and CDR2 YENEEA. The CDR3 region is CASSSSLRDRGQVNEQFF. The CDR3 DNA sequence: TGTGCCAGCAGCTCCTCCCTGCGGGACAGGGGGCAGGTCAATGAGCAGTTCTTC.

The CDR3 loop reads CASSDRGLPSEAFF. The CDR3, as DNA: TGTGCCAGCTCGGACAGGGGGCTCCCATCTGAAGCTTTCTTT. This sequence joins TRBV27 and TRBJ1-1, with TRBD1 matching over 11 bases. J gave up 6 bases and V 8 bases, and 8 bases lay outside the gene matches. The CDR3 runs 14 residues. Germline V gives CDR1 MNHEY, CDR2 SMNVEV (reference sequence).

This clone was recorded only once. The chain has TRBV10-3 and TRBJ2-7, with 11 bases matching TRBD2. Germline trimming cut 4 bases from V and 0 bases from J; bases unmatched to any gene: 5. The CDR3 covers 16 residues. CDR1 is ENHRY, CDR2 SYGVKD, per germline. The CDR3 nucleotides are TGTGCCATCAGTGTAGCGGGAGGGCCGAGCTCCTACGAGCAGTACTTC. It yields the protein CAISVAGGPSSYEQYF.

The chain has TRBV18 and TRBJ2-7; no definite D call. V lost 5 bases to trimming and J lost 3 bases, with 5 bases between them. The germline gives CDR1 KGHSH, CDR2 LQKENI. The CDR3 contains 11 residues. CDR3 nucleotides: TGTGCCAGCTCAGCAGGCTACGAGCAGTACTTC. It translates to CASSAGYEQYF. The full variable domain, completed using reference TRBV18 and TRBJ2-7, is NAGVMQNPRHLVRRRGQEARLRCSPMKGHSHVYWYRQLPEEGLKFMVYLQKENIIDESGMPKERFSAEFPKEGPSILRIQQVVRGDSAAYFCASSAGYEQYFGPGTRLTVT.

V gene TRBV7-9 combines with J gene TRBJ1-6; no reliable D call. CDR1 and CDR2 from the germline V gene are SEHNR and FQNEAQ (reference sequence). V was clipped by 6 bases and J by 10 bases, with 10 bases between them. The CDR3 spans 12 residues. The CDR3 sequence: CASSRERSPLHF. The CDR3 coding sequence is TGTGCCAGCAGTCGTGAGAGGTCACCCCTCCACTTT.

The V gene is TRBV21-1, the J gene TRBJ2-7; whether TRBD1, the table's D call, matches the DNA was not checked. TRBV21-1 is a pseudogene locus. This CDR3 spans 16 amino acids. This chain's CDR3 is CASSKAGDRASHEQYF. CDR3 DNA: TGTGCCAGCAGCAAAGCCGGGGACAGAGCGTCCCACGAGCAGTACTTC.

The chain combines TRBV10-3 with TRBJ1-2, with TRBD1 matching over 7 bases. In germline, CDR1 is ENHRY, CDR2 SYGVKD. This CDR3 region has 14 residues. The V gene end was trimmed by 11 bases and the J gene end by 5 bases; junction bases not matched to a gene: 14. CDR3 loop: CAAGQDAPTYGYTF. The DNA of the CDR3 is TGTGCCGCTGGACAGGATGCCCCTACTTATGGCTACACCTTC.

For the CDR3, the DNA is TGCAGCGTTGAACATGGACTGCGGGCTTTCTTT. Translating gives CSVEHGLRAFF. The rearrangement joins TRBV29-1 to TRBJ1-1; the D is unclear. The CDR3 is 11 residues long. The V end was cut by 2 bases, the J end by 11 bases, with 12 bases between. CDR1 and CDR2 (germline): SQVTM, ANQGSEA.

V and J are TRBV2 and TRBJ1-2, with 8 positions matching TRBD1. The germline gives CDR1 SNHLY, CDR2 FYNNEI. This CDR3 contains 13 residues. The V gene end was trimmed by 8 bases and the J gene end by 2 bases; junction bases not matched to a gene: 4. CDR3 region: CASGDRPNYGYTF. The DNA of the CDR3 is TGTGCCAGCGGGGACAGGCCGAACTATGGCTACACCTTC.

This rearrangement joins TRBV24-1 to TRBJ1-4; D remains ambiguous. The germline V gene has CDR1 KGHDR and CDR2 SFDVKD. Trimming pared 2 bases from V and 7 bases from J, leaving 16 bases between. This CDR3 is built from 16 residues. In DNA form, the CDR3 reads TGTGCCACCAGTGATTCGGGCGGGGTACCCGGTGAAAAACTGTTTTTT. This codes for CATSDSGGVPGEKLFF.

The chain couples TRBV6-5 to TRBJ1-1; 8 positions agree with TRBD1. This CDR3 is 13 amino acids long. Germline V lookup: CDR1 MNHEY, CDR2 SVGAGI. V lost 4 bases to trimming and J lost 8 bases; unmatched junction nucleotides: 6. The CDR3, as DNA: TGTGCCAGCAGTTGGCAGGGGGCGGGAGAAGCTTTCTTT. The encoded protein is CASSWQGAGEAFF.

The genes are TRBV19 and TRBJ1-2; TRBD1 matches at 8 bases. There are 17 residues in the CDR3. Germline loops: CDR1 LNHDA, CDR2 SQIVND (reference sequence). V lost 9 bases to trimming and J lost 0 bases; unmatched junction nucleotides: 15. The CDR3 reads CASRRWGQDPSNYGYTF. The CDR3 DNA is TGTGCCAGCAGACGATGGGGACAGGACCCATCTAACTATGGCTACACCTTC.

The chain is built from TRBV5-1 and TRBJ1-1; TRBD1 agrees at 7 bases. The V and J ends lost 4 bases and 6 bases, in that order; junction bases with no gene match: 6. CDR3 length: 13 amino acids. Germline V gene sequence: CDR1 SGHRS, CDR2 YFSETQ. The CDR3 region has the DNA TGCGCCAGCAGCACCGGGACAGTCTCTGAAGCTTTCTTT. Its translation: CASSTGTVSEAFF.

This clone was detected once. The sample carries other DNA sequences with the same CDR3. The chain is built from TRBV4-1 and TRBJ2-7; 9 nucleotides line up with TRBD1. CDR1 and CDR2 from the germline V gene are MGHRA and YSYEKL. CDR3 length: 15 residues. The V segment lost 0 bases and the J segment 4 bases; nucleotides outside the gene matches: 4. The CDR3 coding sequence is TGCGCCAGCAGCCAAGAGTCGACAGGGGGTTACGAGCAGTACTTC. It codes for CASSQESTGGYEQYF.

V usage is TRBV11-2 and J usage is TRBJ1-6; D not certain. The CDR3 has 13 amino acids. Per the germline V gene, CDR1 is SGHAT and CDR2 is FQNNGV. The V gene lost 1 base and the J gene lost 5 bases, with 3 bases spanning the gap. The CDR3 spells CASSLADNSPLHF. The CDR3 nucleotides are TGTGCCAGCAGCTTAGCGGATAATTCACCCCTCCACTTT.

This clone was detected a few times. The chain uses TRBV6-5 and TRBJ2-1, with a tentative D call TRBD1 (5 bases). This CDR3 comprises 15 residues. The V end was cut by 0 bases, the J end by 3 bases, with 9 bases between. From germline, CDR1 is MNHEY and CDR2 SVGAGI. This chain's CDR3 is CASSYSDTIYNEQFF. As DNA, the CDR3 is TGTGCCAGCAGTTACTCGGACACTATCTACAATGAGCAGTTCTTC.

V and J are TRBV10-3 and TRBJ2-4, with a weak D call TRBD1 (6 bases). Germline values: CDR1 ENHRY, CDR2 SYGVKD. V was shortened by 6 bases and J by 1 base, with 16 bases between the two germline ends. CDR3 length: 16 residues. The DNA of the CDR3 is TGTGCCATCAGCTCGACAGGCCTCGCGGCCAAAAACATTCAGTACTTC. It encodes CAISSTGLAAKNIQYF.

This rearrangement joins TRBV5-1 to TRBJ1-1; TRBD1 matches 7 bases. The CDR3 is made up of 14 amino acids. Trimming took 5 bases from V and 1 from J; bases not matched to a gene: 5. The germline V gene has CDR1 SGHRS and CDR2 YFSETQ. The CDR3 is CASRVTGSNTEAFF. CDR3 coding DNA: TGCGCCAGCAGAGTGACAGGGTCGAACACTGAAGCTTTCTTT.

This rearrangement joins TRBV16 to TRBJ1-3; unclear D gene. CDR3 length: 15 residues. Trimming left V 2 bases short and J 0 bases short, with 8 bases between. Germline CDR1 KGHSY, CDR2 FQNENV. The CDR3 protein is CASSQGLLSGNTIYF. CDR3 DNA sequence: TGTGCCAGCAGCCAAGGACTGCTCTCTGGAAACACCATATATTTT. The whole variable domain, filled in from reference TRBV16 and TRBJ1-3, reads GEEVAQTPKHLVRGEGQKAKLYCAPIKGHSYVFWYQQVLKNEFKFLISFQNENVFDETGMPKERFSAKCLPNSPCSLEIQATKLEDSAVYFCASSQGLLSGNTIYFGEGSWLTVV.

The chain carries TRBV25-1 and TRBJ1-3; D gene ambiguous. Deletions cut 0 bases from V and 0 bases from J, with 9 bases between. Germline assignment: CDR1 MGHDK and CDR2 SYGVNS. This CDR3 is 16 amino acids long. CDR3 DNA sequence: TGTGCCAGCAGTGAATACGGACTATTCTCTGGAAACACCATATATTTT. Translation: CASSEYGLFSGNTIYF.

The V and J genes are TRBV11-2 and TRBJ2-5; a possible D gene is TRBD2 (6 bases). The V gene's germline CDR1 is SGHAT and CDR2 FQNNGV. CDR3 size: 15 residues. V shed 5 bases and J shed 2 bases, with 15 bases lying between them. CDR3 residues: CASSRNGGEQETQYF. CDR3 in DNA: TGTGCCAGCAGCCGCAACGGGGGAGAGCAAGAGACCCAGTACTTC. The complete variable domain, with remaining parts taken from reference TRBV11-2 and TRBJ2-5, reads EAGVAQSPRYKIIEKRQSVAFWCNPISGHATLYWYQQILGQGPKLLIQFQNNGVVDDSQLPKDRFSAERLKGVDSTLKIQPAKLEDSAVYLCASSRNGGEQETQYFGPGTRLLVL.

The CDR3 reads CASSDPGGSSYNEQFF. Here the CDR3 DNA reads TGTGCCAGCAGCGATCCGGGCGGGAGCTCCTACAATGAGCAGTTCTTC. The chain links TRBV14 to TRBJ2-1, with 7 bases that match TRBD2. The CDR3 extends over 16 amino acids. Trimming at V came to 5 bases and at J to 0 bases, leaving 7 bases not matched to a gene. Germline CDR1 SGHDN, CDR2 FVKESK.

The V and J genes are TRBV21-1 and TRBJ2-7; the table's D gene call, TRBD2, was not cross checked with the DNA. TRBV21-1 is a recognized pseudogene. This CDR3 spans 10 amino acids. This CDR3 is CASSEDEQYF. Here the CDR3 DNA reads TGTGCCAGCAGTGAGGACGAGCAGTACTTC.

This chain uses TRBV11-3 with TRBJ2-1; a possible D gene is TRBD1 (5 bases). V was clipped by 4 bases and J by 0 bases, with 13 bases between them. CDR1 SGHNT and CDR2 YENEEA come from the germline V gene. The CDR3 is 16 amino acids. CDR3 sequence reads: CASSSDDSSSYNEQFF. For the CDR3, the DNA is TGTGCCAGCAGCTCAGACGACAGCAGCTCCTACAATGAGCAGTTCTTC.

The chain has TRBV7-9 and TRBJ2-1, with D hard to call. Germline V gives CDR1 SEHNR, CDR2 FQNEAQ (reference sequence). Deletions cut 4 bases from V and 5 bases from J, with 12 bases between. This CDR3 is 14 amino acids long. The CDR3 DNA reads TGTGCCAGCAGCTCCCTGCGAGGAAACAATGAGCAGTTCTTC. Translated: CASSSLRGNNEQFF.